The subject of this entry is one T cell receptor (beta chain). The data stem from a study of blood T cell repertoires in COVID-19. Across the study: Sources were T cells, B-cell-depleted T cells, or PBMCs; the material itself was cDNA or gDNA.

The CDR3 spans 19 residues. Germline V gives CDR1 SGHRS, CDR2 YFSETQ. V lost 0 bases and J 4 bases, leaving 25 bases between the germline ends. TCRdb keeps only in-frame clones here, not all; method: immunoSEQ multiplex PCR. The sample lists some 200,000 clones, approximately 89% seen once, with more than 0.75% in the top ten. Enrollees, about 18 to 89 years old, lived in about two dozen US areas. Grouping used clinical history reported by participants in a survey and questionnaire. What the recovered Cohort 3 donors had was two negative PCRs, clearance, or symptom resolution. This chain connects TRBV5-1 to TRBJ1-2; D is unclear. The receptor was derived from a woman under 30 who had recovered from COVID-19. Sequences were obtained from PBMCs or T cells enriched from blood (not recorded which). CDR3 sequence: CASSLERRLSETGVYGYTF. CDR3 sequence (DNA): TGCGCCAGCAGCTTGGAACGGAGGTTATCGGAAACCGGGGTCTATGGCTACACCTTC.